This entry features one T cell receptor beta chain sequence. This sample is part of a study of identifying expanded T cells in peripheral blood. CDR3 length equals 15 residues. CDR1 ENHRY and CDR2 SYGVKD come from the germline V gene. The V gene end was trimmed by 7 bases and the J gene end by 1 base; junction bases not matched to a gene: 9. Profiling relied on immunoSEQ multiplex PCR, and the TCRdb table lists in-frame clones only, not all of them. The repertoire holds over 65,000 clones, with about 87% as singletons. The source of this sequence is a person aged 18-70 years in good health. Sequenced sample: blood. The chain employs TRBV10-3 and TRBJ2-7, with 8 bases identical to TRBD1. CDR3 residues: CAIMAHGQGSYEQYF. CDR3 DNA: TGTGCCATCATGGCCCACGGACAGGGATCCTACGAGCAGTACTTC.